Following are 30 T cell receptor beta chains from one sample sequenced in a study of CD8 T cells in Susac syndrome. RNA amounts of 0.5 to 1 ug underwent reverse transcription with random hexamers. One entry per CDR3 protein, called by TCRdb with MiXCR from the immunoSEQ multiplex PCR reads. Here the sample spans 100,000 to 150,000 distinct CDR3 sequences, around 94% being singletons. Sample: CD8+ T cells from PBMCs. All receptors come from a human donor with Susac syndrome.

The J gene is TRBJ2-5, the V gene TRBV3-1; TRBD2 matches 7 bases. The CDR3 is 15 residues long. V gave up 0 bases and J gave up 1 base; unmatched junction bases: 2. From germline, CDR1 is LGHDT and CDR2 YNNKEL (reference sequence). In DNA form, the CDR3 reads TGTGCCAGCAGCCAAGAGGGGGGGACCCAAGAGACCCAGTACTTC. This translates into CASSQEGGTQETQYF.

For the CDR3, the DNA is TGCGCCAGCAGCCACCATACGCGGGACGGCACTGAAGCTTTCTTT. As protein: CASSHHTRDGTEAFF. This chain connects TRBV4-3 to TRBJ1-1; D possibly corresponds to TRBD1 (5 bases). The CDR3 runs to 15 residues. The germline V gene has CDR1 LGHNA and CDR2 YSLEER. With 3 bases removed from V and 4 bases from J, the gap between germline ends came to 15 bases.

The CDR3 DNA reads as TGCGCCAGCAGCCTAGGGACAGGGGAAAACATTCAGTACTTC. Translating gives CASSLGTGENIQYF. The chain uses TRBV4-1 and TRBJ2-4, with 10 bases that match TRBD1. The CDR3 consists of 14 residues. Germline assignment: CDR1 MGHRA and CDR2 YSYEKL. V dropped 4 bases and J dropped 5; count of bases not matched to a gene: 2.

The gene calls are TRBV6-1 and TRBJ2-3; D might be TRBD2 (5 bases). Trimming left V 0 bases short and J 1 base short, with 5 bases between. Germline values: CDR1 MNHNS, CDR2 SASEGT. This CDR3 is 14 amino acids long. The DNA for the CDR3 is TGTGCCAGCAGTGAAGCGGGAGGCACAGATACGCAGTATTTT. Protein product: CASSEAGGTDTQYF.

The CDR3 spells CASSQLTGSEQYF. The CDR3 DNA follows: TGTGCCAGCAGTCAGCTTACAGGGTCCGAGCAGTACTTC. The genes are TRBV27 and TRBJ2-7, with D perhaps TRBD1 (6 bases). This CDR3 has 13 amino acids. The germline V and J ends were trimmed by 5 bases and 6 bases, with 14 bases remaining between them. Germline lookup yields CDR1 MNHEY and CDR2 SMNVEV (reference sequence).

The chain combines TRBV25-1 with TRBJ2-7, with 13 nucleotides matching TRBD2. Per the germline V gene, CDR1 is MGHDK and CDR2 is SYGVNS. The CDR3 has 14 residues. V shed 5 bases and J 3 bases; nucleotides not matched to a gene: 1. CDR3 amino acids: CASSRTSGSYEQYF. The CDR3 DNA follows: TGTGCCAGCAGTAGGACTAGCGGGAGCTACGAGCAGTACTTC.

This chain joins TRBV13 and TRBJ1-2; D perhaps matches TRBD1 (6 bases). Trimming took off 4 bases at V and 0 bases at J, with 15 bases between the two ends. Germline assignment: CDR1 PRHDT and CDR2 FYEKMQ (reference sequence). The CDR3 totals 16 residues. CDR3 in amino acids: CASSSTGPMANYGYTF. CDR3 nucleotide sequence: TGTGCCAGCAGCTCAACAGGGCCAATGGCTAACTATGGCTACACCTTC.

The chain is built from TRBV4-3 and TRBJ2-7, with TRBD2 matching over 9 bases. Trimming cost V 0 bases and J 1 base; bases outside gene matches: 7. This CDR3 is built from 17 residues. Germline CDR1 and CDR2: LGHNA and YSLEER. The CDR3 sequence is CASSQDPTSGSSYEQYF. As DNA, the CDR3 is TGCGCCAGCAGCCAAGATCCGACTAGCGGATCTTCCTACGAGCAGTACTTC.

The chain has TRBV11-2 and TRBJ2-3; TRBD2 matches at 10 bases. This CDR3 is built from 15 residues. In germline, CDR1 is SGHAT, CDR2 FQNNGV. The V gene end was trimmed by 5 bases and the J gene end by 1 base; junction bases not matched to a gene: 3. CDR3 amino acids: CASSALAGGTDTQYF. CDR3 in DNA: TGTGCCAGCAGCGCCCTAGCGGGGGGCACAGATACGCAGTATTTT.

This chain links TRBV30 with TRBJ1-2; TRBD1 might be the D (6 bases). V shed 3 bases and J shed 4 bases, with 18 bases lying between them. This CDR3 is built from 15 residues. Germline loops: CDR1 GTSNPN, CDR2 SVGIG (reference sequence). The CDR3 reads CAWRDQGQFGYGYTF. The CDR3 coding sequence is TGTGCCTGGAGGGACCAAGGACAGTTCGGCTATGGCTACACCTTC.

This clonotype was seen only once. The rearrangement links TRBV9 to TRBJ1-3; D gene uncertain. The CDR3 is 14 amino acids. Germline CDR1 SGDLS, CDR2 YYNGEE. V dropped 0 bases and J dropped 2 bases, with 6 bases sitting between them. CDR3 sequence (DNA): TGTGCCAGCAGCGTAGGAGGAACTGGAAACACCATATATTTT. Translation: CASSVGGTGNTIYF.

The sample holds one count of this clonotype. This chain uses TRBV12-3 or TRBV12-4 with TRBJ1-1; no clear D gene. The CDR3 length is 13 residues. V was clipped by 1 base and J by 7 bases, with 10 bases between them. The CDR3 DNA reads as TGTGCCAGCAGTTTAGGGGGAAGGGATGAAGCTTTCTTT. Protein sequence: CASSLGGRDEAFF.

The V gene is TRBV10-3, the J gene TRBJ2-1, with no clear D. Germline CDR1 is ENHRY and CDR2 is SYGVKD. This CDR3 is 13 amino acids long. Between the trimmed V and J ends, which lost 3 bases and 5 bases, there was a span of 8 bases. The CDR3 here is CAISESQNNEQFF. The CDR3 nucleotides are TGTGCCATCAGTGAATCACAGAACAATGAGCAGTTCTTC.

The chain couples TRBV7-6 to TRBJ2-5; TRBD2 might be the D (5 bases). Per the germline V gene, CDR1 is SGHVS and CDR2 is FNYEAQ. V shed 1 base and J shed 4 bases, with 7 bases lying between them. CDR3 length: 13 amino acids. The CDR3 bases are TGTGCCAGCAGCTTAGAGCGGCGAGAGACCCAGTACTTC. This codes for CASSLERRETQYF.

This chain joins TRBV28 and TRBJ2-7; D might be TRBD1 or TRBD2, each matching 5 bases. The V gene's germline CDR1 is MDHEN and CDR2 SYDVKM. V lost 3 bases, J lost 4 bases, and 16 bases lay in between. This CDR3 region has 15 residues. CDR3 amino acids: CASSLEAGRSYEQYF. The CDR3 DNA sequence: TGTGCCAGCAGTTTGGAGGCAGGGCGATCGTACGAGCAGTACTTC. The full variable domain, in which reference TRBV28 and TRBJ2-7 provide the parts outside the CDR3, is DVKVTQSSRYLVKRTGEKVFLECVQDMDHENMFWYRQDPGLGLRLIYFSYDVKMKEKGDIPEGYSVSREKKERFSLILESASTNQTSMYLCASSLEAGRSYEQYFGPGTRLTVT.

The chain uses TRBV4-3 and TRBJ2-1, with 10 bases aligning to TRBD2. Germline V gene sequence: CDR1 LGHNA, CDR2 YSLEER. This CDR3 is built from 16 residues. J was trimmed by 10 bases and V by 1 base; bases with no gene match: 10. The CDR3 sequence is CASSQGGLAHIREQFF. DNA of the CDR3: TGCGCCAGCAGCCAAGGGGGACTAGCGCATATAAGGGAGCAGTTCTTC.

The CDR3 region is CASSLGDTPMDTQYF. CDR3 in DNA: TGTGCCAGCAGCTTAGGGGACACGCCTATGGATACGCAGTATTTT. The rearrangement links TRBV13 to TRBJ2-3, with a tentative D call TRBD1 (5 bases). Per germline, CDR1 PRHDT and CDR2 FYEKMQ (reference sequence). V lost 0 bases and J 6 bases, leaving 13 bases between the germline ends. The CDR3 contains 15 residues.

The rearrangement links TRBV12-3 or TRBV12-4 to TRBJ2-4; possibly TRBD1 for D (6 bases). The CDR3 runs 15 residues. V lost 8 bases to trimming and J lost 3 bases, with 17 bases between them. CDR3 loop: CASGAGGLGKNIQYF. The CDR3, as DNA: TGTGCCAGCGGGGCTGGGGGCTTGGGCAAAAACATTCAGTACTTC.

The CDR3 DNA is TGTGCCTGGGGGGAGGGAACGAACACCGGGGAGCTGTTTTTT. This translates into CAWGEGTNTGELFF. V usage is TRBV30 and J usage is TRBJ2-2; 7 nucleotides match TRBD2. V shed 5 bases, J shed 0 bases, and the junction held 3 bases outside the gene matches. In germline, CDR1 is GTSNPN, CDR2 SVGIG (reference sequence). CDR3 size: 14 residues.

V is TRBV19 and J is TRBJ1-1, with D unclear. Trimming took off 3 bases at V and 5 bases at J, with 7 bases between the two ends. The CDR3 length is 12 residues. Looked up from germline, CDR1 is LNHDA and CDR2 is SQIVND (reference sequence). In nucleotides, the CDR3 is TGTGCCAGTAGTATTGGGTGGACTGAAGCTTTCTTT. Protein: CASSIGWTEAFF.

The chain links TRBV4-2 to TRBJ2-1; no firm D call. CDR3 length equals 15 residues. The germline V gene encodes CDR1 LGHNA and CDR2 YNFKEQ. V lost 0 bases and J lost 8, with 14 bases in between. The CDR3 DNA reads TGTGCCAGCAGCCAAGAAGGCGGTCTGTTAGATGAGCAGTTCTTC. Translating gives CASSQEGGLLDEQFF.

The chain joins TRBV3-1 to TRBJ1-6, with 7 bases that match TRBD1. J was trimmed by 5 bases and V by 6 bases; bases with no gene match: 7. The germline CDR1 and CDR2 sequences are LGHDT and YNNKEL (reference sequence). There are 15 residues in the CDR3. CDR3 sequence (DNA): TGTGCCAGCAGTCCTCAGGGGGAGGATAATTCACCCCTCCACTTT. Protein sequence: CASSPQGEDNSPLHF.

The chain is built from TRBV7-2 and TRBJ2-2; no firm D call. The germline V gene has CDR1 SGHTA and CDR2 FQGNSA. The CDR3 sequence is 12 residues long. V gave up 7 bases and J gave up 6 bases, with 9 bases separating them. The CDR3 bases are TGTGCCAGCACCTACAAGCCCGGGGAGCTGTTTTTT. This gives the protein CASTYKPGELFF.

This sequence joins TRBV28 and TRBJ1-1, with TRBD1 matching over 8 bases. The trim removed 5 bases at V and 1 base at J, leaving 9 bases unmatched. CDR3 length: 16 amino acids. In germline, CDR1 is MDHEN, CDR2 SYDVKM. CDR3 amino acids: CASSGEDRVGNTEAFF. The CDR3 region has the DNA TGTGCCAGCAGTGGGGAGGACAGGGTAGGGAACACTGAAGCTTTCTTT.

This chain connects TRBV7-9 to TRBJ1-5, with TRBD1 identical over 9 bases. Germline trimming cut 1 base from V and 1 base from J; bases unmatched to any gene: 5. The germline V gene encodes CDR1 SEHNR and CDR2 FQNEAQ (reference sequence). This CDR3 spans 17 amino acids. CDR3 DNA sequence: TGTGCCAGCAGCTTAGGTGGACAGGGGTGGAGCAATCAGCCCCAGCATTTT. It codes for CASSLGGQGWSNQPQHF.

The chain carries TRBV27 and TRBJ1-2; TRBD1 is a possible D gene (6 bases). With 2 bases removed from V and 4 bases from J, the gap between germline ends came to 20 bases. The germline CDR1 and CDR2 sequences are MNHEY and SMNVEV (reference sequence). This CDR3 has 17 amino acids. CDR3: CASSLAGADLPFYGYTF. The CDR3 DNA sequence: TGTGCCAGCAGTTTAGCGGGGGCAGACCTTCCATTCTATGGCTACACCTTC.

The chain employs TRBV12-3 or TRBV12-4 and TRBJ2-3; possible D gene TRBD1, 5 bases. The V end lost 6 bases, the J end lost 0 bases, and 7 bases lay between the germline ends. The CDR3 sequence is 13 residues long. CDR3 sequence reads: CASRSGSTDTQYF. In DNA, the CDR3 is TGTGCCAGCAGGTCAGGGAGCACAGATACGCAGTATTTT.

The V call is TRBV9, the J call TRBJ1-5, with D possibly matching TRBD1 (5 bases). The CDR3 is 15 residues long. Per germline, CDR1 SGDLS and CDR2 YYNGEE. Trimming shortened V by 4 bases and J by 6 bases, and 17 bases separated the two germline ends. The CDR3 bases are TGTGCCAGCAGCCGGGACCAGGGACGAGGTCAGCCCCAGCATTTT. Its protein is CASSRDQGRGQPQHF.

V usage is TRBV20-1 and J usage is TRBJ1-1; a weak D match, TRBD1 (5 bases). Between the trimmed V and J ends, which lost 5 bases and 0 bases, there was a span of 13 bases. This CDR3 region has 14 residues. Germline V gene lookup returns CDR1 DFQATT and CDR2 SNEGSKA (reference sequence). The CDR3 sequence: CSAPSTEMNTEAFF. CDR3 DNA sequence: TGCAGTGCTCCGTCGACAGAAATGAACACTGAAGCTTTCTTT.

The chain couples TRBV4-1 to TRBJ2-7; D perhaps matches TRBD2 (6 bases). Per the germline V gene, CDR1 is MGHRA and CDR2 is YSYEKL. This CDR3 region has 13 residues. V was clipped by 4 bases and J by 7 bases, with 14 bases between them. The DNA for the CDR3 is TGCGCCAGCAGCCGAGAGGAGGGACTTGAGCAGTACTTC. This translates into CASSREEGLEQYF.